This is a list of T cell receptor beta chains from one sample in a study of cytomegalovirus exposure and HLA in healthy donors. Sequenced by immunoSEQ multiplex PCR; TCRdb stores in-frame clones only, minus some. Of approximately 81,000 clones listed, 75% to 85% were seen once; the top ten hold roughly 3%. The sample was PBMCs. These receptors came from a man aged 45 to 65 in good health and CMV-seropositive. Both conserved end residues are part of each CDR3. The order of the fields is D gene, V gene, clone size, J gene, CDR3 DNA, CDR3 protein. A D gene is named only where the DNA matches it firmly. Clone size, where shown, is once, few, many, or a class for clones that have expanded.

>TRBD2|TRBV6-6|-|TRBJ2-7
TGTGCCAGCAGTTACGGTTTAGGGACTACCCCCCCAGAGCAGTACTTC
CASSYGLGTTPPEQYF
>TRBD1|TRBV4-1|-|TRBJ2-3
TGCGCCAGCAGCCAAGGGGTCGGGACAGGGCGGAGAGATACGCAGTATTTT
CASSQGVGTGRRDTQYF
>-|TRBV27|-|TRBJ1-2
TGTGCCAGCAGTCCCCCGGGGGAGGGCTATGGCTACACCTTC
CASSPPGEGYGYTF
>-|TRBV9|few|TRBJ2-7
TGTGCCAGCAGTCCAGGGCGCCTGAGCGAGCAGTACTTC
CASSPGRLSEQYF
>TRBD1|TRBV11-3|few|TRBJ1-2
TGTGCCAGCAGCTTAGATGGGGGGACAGGGTCTGGCTACACCTTC
CASSLDGGTGSGYTF
>TRBD1|TRBV5-1|-|TRBJ1-2
TGCGCCAGCAGCTTGGGACAGGGATCTTATGGCTACACCTTC
CASSLGQGSYGYTF
>-|TRBV29-1|-|TRBJ1-4
TGCAGCGGAAAGACAGGAAGTAATGAAAAACTGTTTTTT
CSGKTGSNEKLFF
>-|TRBV11-2|-|TRBJ1-1
TGTGCCAGCAGCTTAGCTCTGACAGCGAACACTGAAGCTTTCTTT
CASSLALTANTEAFF
>TRBD2|TRBV4-3|-|TRBJ2-6
TGCGCCAGCAGCCTGGGACTAGCGGGAGGGCCTGGGGCCAACGGCCTGACTTTC
CASSLGLAGGPGANGLTF
>TRBD1|TRBV4-1|-|TRBJ2-7
TGCGCCAGCAGCCAAGTGACAGGGAGACACGAGCAGTACTTC
CASSQVTGRHEQYF
>-|TRBV7-2|-|TRBJ2-5
TGTGCCAGCAGCCTTGACAGAACAGAGACCCAGTACTTC
CASSLDRTETQYF
>-|TRBV27|few|TRBJ1-1
TGTGCCAGCAGTCCCCTCGTTATTTCCACTGAAGCTTTCTTT
CASSPLVISTEAFF
>TRBD1|TRBV30|-|TRBJ1-2
TGTGCCTGGAGTAACGACAGGGGCTATGGCTACACCTTC
CAWSNDRGYGYTF
>-|TRBV11-2|-|TRBJ2-5
TGTGCCAGCAGCCCGCCCGGGGCTAGCGTGGGGCAGTACTTC
CASSPPGASVGQYF
>TRBD1|TRBV7-2|-|TRBJ1-5
TGTGCCAGCAGCTTAACCGGACAGGATAATCAGCCCCAGCATTTT
CASSLTGQDNQPQHF
>TRBD1|TRBV27|-|TRBJ2-2
TGTGCCAGCAGTCTGACAGGGGTGGGCACCGGGGAGCTGTTTTTT
CASSLTGVGTGELFF
>-|TRBV14|-|TRBJ2-2
TGTGCCAGCAGCCAGACAGGAGGTACCGGGGAGCTGTTTTTT
CASSQTGGTGELFF
>TRBD1|TRBV7-8|few|TRBJ2-7
TGTGCCAGCAGTTTCCCGGGGACAGGGGGCTACGAGCAGTACTTC
CASSFPGTGGYEQYF
>TRBD2|TRBV4-1|-|TRBJ2-1
TGCGCCAGCAGCCAAACTTTGGCGGGAGTCAATGAGCAGTTCTTC
CASSQTLAGVNEQFF
>TRBD1|TRBV30|-|TRBJ1-2
TGTGCCGGACCCGGCAGGGGGCACTATGGCTACACCTTC
CAGPGRGHYGYTF